This TCR beta chain was identified in a study of blood T cells in healthy people across ages. Points from the study as a whole: Both higher diversity and more naive CD4+ cells marked long-lived donors when set against aged donors.

The second PCR ran about 7 to 12 cycles with a sample-barcoded 5' primer and J-beta primers. One entry per CDR3 protein results from TCRdb running MiXCR on the 5' RACE reads. This table has hundreds of thousands of distinct CDR3 sequences, about 53% appearing once. Of note for this clonotype: Its antigen is not identified.

This CDR3 has 16 residues. Germline V gives CDR1 MDHEN, CDR2 SYDVKM. Trimming stripped 5 bases from V and 0 bases from J, with 11 bases between. V is TRBV28 and J is TRBJ1-6, with TRBD1 as a possible D gene (5 bases). This TCR came from a man in his sixties in good health. Sequencing was performed on blood. The CDR3, as DNA: TGTGCCAGCAGTAAACAGACAGCCTCCTATAATTCACCCCTCCACTTT. Protein sequence: CASSKQTASYNSPLHF. The entire variable domain, with the rest obtained from reference TRBV28 and TRBJ1-6, is as follows: DVKVTQSSRYLVKRTGEKVFLECVQDMDHENMFWYRQDPGLGLRLIYFSYDVKMKEKGDIPEGYSVSREKKERFSLILESASTNQTSMYLCASSKQTASYNSPLHFGNGTRLTVT.